The 22 T cell receptor beta chains below come from one sample, sequenced in a study of T cells after yellow fever vaccination. TCRdb redid the calling of the 5' RACE reads with MiXCR, one entry per CDR3 protein. The table includes a few hundred thousand distinct CDR3 sequences, around 7% detected once. This sample comprised PBMCs, obtained about 49 days after the first yellow fever vaccination. Receptors originate from a young man who received the YFV17D yellow fever vaccine.

At least ten counts were recorded for this clonotype. The genes are TRBV7-2 and TRBJ2-7; the D call may be TRBD1 or TRBD2 (5 bases each). The CDR3 is made up of 15 amino acids. Trimming stripped 5 bases from V and 3 bases from J, with 17 bases between. Germline-derived CDR1 and CDR2 are SGHTA and FQGNSA. DNA for the CDR3: TGTGCCAGCAGCCCCCCCCCGGGACGGGACTACGAGCAGTACTTC. The encoded protein is CASSPPPGRDYEQYF.

In the case of this clonotype: One base away lies a much larger clone, so this may be a sequencing read error. This sequence joins TRBV5-1 and TRBJ2-1, with D possibly TRBD1 on 6 matching bases. V was trimmed by 4 bases and J by 6 bases, leaving 11 bases between them. The germline gives CDR1 SGHRS, CDR2 YFSETQ. The CDR3 is 13 amino acids. CDR3 region: CASSRWTVNEQFF. Written as DNA, the CDR3 is TGCGCCAGCAGCCGCTGGACAGTCAATGAGCAGTTCTTC. Complete variable domain (other parts from reference TRBV5-1 and TRBJ2-1): KAGVTQTPRYLIKTRGQQVTLSCSPISGHRSVSWYQQTPGQGLQFLFEYFSETQRNKGNFPGRFSGRQFSNSRSEMNVSTLELGDSALYLCASSRWTVNEQFFGPGTRLTVL.

The chain combines TRBV7-6 with TRBJ2-7; tentative D call: TRBD1 (5 bases). V lost 2 bases to trimming and J lost 0 bases, with 8 bases between them. Germline assignment: CDR1 SGHVS and CDR2 FNYEAQ. The CDR3 is 14 amino acids. The CDR3 spells CASSLQTASYEQYF. Here the CDR3 DNA reads TGTGCCAGCAGCTTACAGACAGCCTCCTACGAGCAGTACTTC. The whole variable domain, filled in from reference TRBV7-6 and TRBJ2-7, reads GAGVSQSPRYKVTKRGQDVALRCDPISGHVSLYWYRQALGQGPEFLTYFNYEAQQDKSGLPNDRFSAERPEGSISTLTIQRTEQRDSAMYRCASSLQTASYEQYFGPGTRLTVT.

The V call is TRBV7-8, the J call TRBJ2-7, with 11 bases identical to TRBD1. Germline-derived CDR1 and CDR2 are SGHVS and FQNEAQ. The CDR3 sequence is 16 residues long. V lost 4 bases and J lost 2; bases outside the gene matches: 7. As DNA, the CDR3 is TGTGCCAGCAGCTCGGGAGGGGACAGGGGGACCTACGAGCAGTACTTC. This sequence encodes CASSSGGDRGTYEQYF.

In this sample, this clonotype turned up many times. V gene TRBV7-2 combines with J gene TRBJ1-1; no reliable D call. Germline CDR1 is SGHTA and CDR2 is FQGNSA. Deletions cut 1 base from V and 0 bases from J, with 6 bases between. There are 14 residues in the CDR3. CDR3 nucleotide sequence: TGTGCCAGCAGCTTAGGGGGAATGAACACTGAAGCTTTCTTT. Encoded protein: CASSLGGMNTEAFF.

The rearrangement links TRBV12-3 or TRBV12-4 to TRBJ1-2; tentatively, D is TRBD1 (5 bases). The V gene lost 6 bases and the J gene lost 6 bases, with 11 bases spanning the gap. The CDR3 totals 12 residues. CDR3 sequence (DNA): TGTGCCAGCAGCATCAGGGCTGATGGCTACACCTTC. It specifies CASSIRADGYTF.

The chain uses TRBV12-3 or TRBV12-4 and TRBJ2-3; 11 bases match TRBD2. The junction had 19 bases not matched to a gene; V was cut back by 11 bases and J by 3 bases. CDR3 length: 18 residues. CDR3: CAFSFPPSGGFVTDTQYF. For the CDR3, the DNA is TGTGCCTTCAGTTTCCCGCCTAGCGGGGGGTTTGTAACAGATACGCAGTATTTT.

This clonotype was seen more than once but under ten times. The chain uses TRBV12-3 or TRBV12-4 and TRBJ1-5, with 8 bases that match TRBD1. Germline trimming cut 11 bases from V and 6 bases from J; bases unmatched to any gene: 9. The CDR3 extends over 13 amino acids. CDR3 in amino acids: CASTSRGLQPQHF. The CDR3 coding sequence is TGTGCCTCAACTTCCAGGGGGCTTCAGCCCCAGCATTTT.

The chain links TRBV4-3 to TRBJ2-1, with D perhaps being TRBD1 or TRBD2 (5 bases each). Germline lookup yields CDR1 LGHNA and CDR2 YSLEER. V gave up 0 bases and J gave up 3 bases, with 15 bases separating them. The CDR3 extends over 17 amino acids. The CDR3 DNA sequence: TGCGCCAGCAGCCAAGAGGGGACCGGGGCCGGCTACAATGAGCAGTTCTTC. This sequence encodes CASSQEGTGAGYNEQFF.

The V call is TRBV20-1, the J call TRBJ2-5; maybe TRBD2 (7 bases). The CDR3 sequence is 14 residues long. Trimming took 6 bases from V and 3 from J, leaving 17 bases between them. From germline, CDR1 is DFQATT and CDR2 SNEGSKA (reference sequence). CDR3: CSARAGGPKETQYF. For the CDR3, the DNA is TGCAGTGCAAGGGCCGGGGGGCCGAAAGAGACCCAGTACTTC.

This clonotype was detected only a few times. This chain uses TRBV5-1 with TRBJ2-5; TRBD1 agrees at 10 bases. CDR3 length: 15 amino acids. The germline V gene has CDR1 SGHRS and CDR2 YFSETQ. V was clipped by 4 bases and J by 4 bases; unmatched bases: 7. This CDR3 is CASSRWTGGLETQYF. CDR3 in DNA: TGCGCCAGCAGCAGATGGACAGGGGGTTTAGAGACCCAGTACTTC.

The chain recombines TRBV4-2 with TRBJ2-5; no firm D call. Trimming took off 5 bases at V and 3 bases at J, with 13 bases between the two ends. This CDR3 has 14 residues. Germline values: CDR1 LGHNA, CDR2 YNFKEQ. In nucleotides, the CDR3 is TGTGCCAGCAGCAAGGGTGAAAGGGAAGAGACCCAGTACTTC. Translating gives CASSKGEREETQYF.

Points on this clonotype: A junction boundary mismatches the germline segment, possibly from a read error. This sequence joins TRBV3-1 and TRBJ1-1; D not resolved. Per the germline V gene, CDR1 is LGHDT and CDR2 is YNNKEL (reference sequence). This CDR3 is 13 amino acids long. The CDR3 DNA reads TGTGCCAGCAGCCAAGATCCAAACACTGAAGCTTACTTT. Translating it yields CASSQDPNTEAYF.

This clonotype was found many times. The rearrangement links TRBV7-9 to TRBJ1-1; D gene ambiguous. The CDR3 loop spans 12 amino acids. CDR1 and CDR2 from the germline V gene are SEHNR and FQNEAQ (reference sequence). Trimming shortened V by 5 bases and J by 6 bases, and 10 bases separated the two germline ends. CDR3 nucleotide sequence: TGTGCCAGCAGCCACGAGCCGTCTGAAGCTTTCTTT. Translation: CASSHEPSEAFF.

This clonotype appeared many times. The gene calls are TRBV4-3 and TRBJ2-2; D may be TRBD1 or TRBD2 (5 bases each). Germline V gives CDR1 LGHNA, CDR2 YSLEER. V lost 4 bases, J lost 4 bases, and 13 bases lay in between. The CDR3 covers 15 residues. CDR3 in amino acids: CASSPRGSLTGELFF. Here the CDR3 DNA reads TGCGCCAGCAGCCCCCGGGGCAGTCTCACCGGGGAGCTGTTTTTT.

This clonotype was seen a handful of times. V and J are TRBV13 and TRBJ2-2, with D perhaps given as TRBD1 or TRBD2 (6 bases each). This CDR3 spans 14 amino acids. CDR1 is PRHDT and CDR2 is FYEKMQ in the germline V gene (reference sequence). V shed 9 bases and J shed 3 bases, with 14 bases lying between them. CDR3 sequence (DNA): TGTGCCAGTTCGACGGGGGCCCACACCGGGGAGCTGTTTTTT. Residues: CASSTGAHTGELFF. Full variable domain (missing parts from reference TRBV13 and TRBJ2-2): AAGVIQSPRHLIKEKRETATLKCYPIPRHDTVYWYQQGPGQDPQFLISFYEKMQSDKGSIPDRFSAQQFSDYHSELNMSSLELGDSALYFCASSTGAHTGELFFGEGSRLTVL.

Many counts were recorded for this clonotype. The chain combines TRBV6-2 or TRBV6-3 with TRBJ2-7; D possibly corresponds to TRBD2 (6 bases). Deletions cut 0 bases from V and 0 bases from J, with 6 bases between. This CDR3 is built from 14 residues. CDR1 is MNHEY, CDR2 SVGEGT, per germline. The CDR3 DNA is TGTGCCAGCAGTTACTCGACTAGCTCCTACGAGCAGTACTTC. Translating gives CASSYSTSSYEQYF.

This chain connects TRBV6-5 to TRBJ2-4; D is perhaps TRBD1 (5 bases). Germline V gene sequence: CDR1 MNHEY, CDR2 SVGAGI. Deletions cut 0 bases from V and 0 bases from J, with 9 bases between. The CDR3 runs 16 residues. The CDR3 region has the DNA TGTGCCAGCAGTTACTCGACAGTTCTAGCCAAAAACATTCAGTACTTC. Amino acid sequence: CASSYSTVLAKNIQYF.

This clonotype was picked up a small number of times. V is TRBV19 and J is TRBJ1-4; possibly TRBD1 for D (5 bases). This CDR3 contains 13 residues. V was pared by 9 bases and J by 7 bases, with 15 bases between. Germline values: CDR1 LNHDA, CDR2 SQIVND (reference sequence). The CDR3 loop reads CASRIGGGEKLFF. The DNA of the CDR3 is TGTGCCAGCCGGATCGGGGGGGGTGAAAAACTGTTTTTT.

The table lists this clonotype with many counts. The chain uses TRBV11-2 and TRBJ1-2; possible D gene TRBD1, 5 bases. In germline, CDR1 is SGHAT, CDR2 FQNNGV. The CDR3 consists of 12 residues. With 7 bases removed from V and 3 bases from J, the gap between germline ends came to 9 bases. The CDR3 region is CASTPGYYGYTF. CDR3 sequence (DNA): TGTGCCAGCACCCCAGGGTACTATGGCTACACCTTC.

In its sample, this clonotype was seen a few times. The chain links TRBV2 to TRBJ1-4, with D possibly being TRBD1 (5 bases). The germline V gene has CDR1 SNHLY and CDR2 FYNNEI. Trimming shortened V by 7 bases and J by 13 bases, and 19 bases separated the two germline ends. This CDR3 has 13 amino acids. Written as DNA, the CDR3 is TGTGCCAGCAAGAGGGCAGGGCTCCAAGGACTGTTTTTT. Translated, it gives CASKRAGLQGLFF.

This clonotype appeared a few times. This rearrangement joins TRBV29-1 to TRBJ2-7; a weak D match, TRBD1 (5 bases). The CDR3 contains 13 residues. The germline CDR1 and CDR2 sequences are SQVTM and ANQGSEA. Between the trimmed V and J ends, which lost 5 bases and 6 bases, there was a span of 17 bases. CDR3 residues: CSVRTFSGGEQYF. In DNA form, the CDR3 reads TGCAGCGTTAGGACATTTTCCGGCGGCGAGCAGTACTTC.